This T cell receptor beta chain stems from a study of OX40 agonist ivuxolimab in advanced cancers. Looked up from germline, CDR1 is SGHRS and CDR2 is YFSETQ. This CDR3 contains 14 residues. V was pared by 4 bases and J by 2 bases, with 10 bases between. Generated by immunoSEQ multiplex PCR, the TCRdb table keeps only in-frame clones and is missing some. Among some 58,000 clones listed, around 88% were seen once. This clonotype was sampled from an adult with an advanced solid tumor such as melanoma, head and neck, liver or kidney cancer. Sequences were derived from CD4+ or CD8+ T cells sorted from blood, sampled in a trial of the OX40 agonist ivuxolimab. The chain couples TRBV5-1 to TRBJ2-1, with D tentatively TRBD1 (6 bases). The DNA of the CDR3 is TGCGCCAGCAGCACAGGGATGCCCTACAATGAGCAGTTCTTC. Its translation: CASSTGMPYNEQFF.